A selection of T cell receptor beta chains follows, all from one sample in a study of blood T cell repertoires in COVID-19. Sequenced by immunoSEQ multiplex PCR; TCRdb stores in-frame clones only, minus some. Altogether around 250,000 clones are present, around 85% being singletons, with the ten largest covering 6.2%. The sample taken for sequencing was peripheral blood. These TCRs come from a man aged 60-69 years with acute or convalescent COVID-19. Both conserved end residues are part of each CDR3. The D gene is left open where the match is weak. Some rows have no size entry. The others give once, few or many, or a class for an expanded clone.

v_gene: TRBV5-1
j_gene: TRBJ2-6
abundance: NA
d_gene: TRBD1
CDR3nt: TGCGCCAGCAGCTTGGCTGGGACAGGTTTTTCTGGGGCCAACGTCCTGACTTTC
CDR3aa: CASSLAGTGFSGANVLTF

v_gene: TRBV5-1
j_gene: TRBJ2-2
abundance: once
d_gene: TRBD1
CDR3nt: TGCGCCAGCAGCGTCTTGGGGACAGCCGCCGGGGAGCTGTTTTTT
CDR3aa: CASSVLGTAAGELFF

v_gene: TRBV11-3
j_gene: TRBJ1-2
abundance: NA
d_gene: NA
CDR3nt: TGTGCCAGCAGCTTAGCCCCAGTGGGGAGGAATGGTAACTATGGCTACACCTTC
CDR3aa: CASSLAPVGRNGNYGYTF

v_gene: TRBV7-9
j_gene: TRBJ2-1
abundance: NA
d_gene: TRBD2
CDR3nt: TGTGCCAGCAGCTTGGTGACTAGCGGGGACCGTGAGCAGTTCTTC
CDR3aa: CASSLVTSGDREQFF

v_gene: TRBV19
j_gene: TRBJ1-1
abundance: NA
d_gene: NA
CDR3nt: TGTGCCAGTAGGGCTCGGGGGAACACTGAAGCTTTCTTT
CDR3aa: CASRARGNTEAFF

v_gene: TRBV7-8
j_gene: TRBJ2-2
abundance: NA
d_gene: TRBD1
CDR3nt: TGTGCCAGCAGCGTACAGGGGGTAGAAACCGGGGAGCTGTTTTTT
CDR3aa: CASSVQGVETGELFF

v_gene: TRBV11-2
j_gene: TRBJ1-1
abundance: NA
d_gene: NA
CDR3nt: TGTGCCAGCAGCGGGAATTCAGGAGGTTATACTGAAGCTTTCTTT
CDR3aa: CASSGNSGGYTEAFF

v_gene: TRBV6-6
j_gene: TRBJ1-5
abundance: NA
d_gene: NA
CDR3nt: TGTGCCAGCAGTTACTCCGACAGGCAGCCCCAGCATTTT
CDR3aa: CASSYSDRQPQHF

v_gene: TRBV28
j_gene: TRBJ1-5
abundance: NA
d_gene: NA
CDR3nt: TGTGCCAGCAGTTTAGGGAGTTATAGCAATCAGCCCCAGCATTTT
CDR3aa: CASSLGSYSNQPQHF

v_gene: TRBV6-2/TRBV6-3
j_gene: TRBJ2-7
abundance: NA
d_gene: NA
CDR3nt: TGTGCCAGCAGTTACTCTATTGACTTTAGGCCCTACGAGCAGTACTTC
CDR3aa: CASSYSIDFRPYEQYF

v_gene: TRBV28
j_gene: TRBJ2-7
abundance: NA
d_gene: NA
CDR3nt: TGTGCCAGCAGTCCAACGGGGAGGGGGGGATTCCTCGAGCAGTACTTC
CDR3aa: CASSPTGRGGFLEQYF

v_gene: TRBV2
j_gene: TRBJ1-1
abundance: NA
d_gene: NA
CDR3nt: TGTGCCAGCACCCCCACGGACACTGAAGCTTTCTTT
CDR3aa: CASTPTDTEAFF

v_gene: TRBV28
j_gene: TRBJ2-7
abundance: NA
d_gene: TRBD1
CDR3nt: TGTGCCAGCAGTTTAAGCGACACAGGGGGACGAGAGCAGTACTTC
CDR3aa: CASSLSDTGGREQYF

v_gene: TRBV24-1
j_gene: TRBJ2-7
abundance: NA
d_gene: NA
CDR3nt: TGTGCCACCAGTGATAGGGGCGAGCAGTACTTC
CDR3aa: CATSDRGEQYF

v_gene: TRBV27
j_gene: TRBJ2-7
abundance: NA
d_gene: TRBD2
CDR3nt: TGTGCCAGCAGTTTAATAGCGGGAGGGCCCTACGAGCAGTACTTC
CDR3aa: CASSLIAGGPYEQYF

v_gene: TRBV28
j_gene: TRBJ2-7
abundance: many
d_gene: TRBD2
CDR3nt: TGTGCCAGCAGGCTCCCGGGGGGGTCCAACGAGCAGTACTTC
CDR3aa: CASRLPGGSNEQYF

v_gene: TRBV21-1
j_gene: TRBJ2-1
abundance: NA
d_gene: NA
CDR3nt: TGTGCCAGCAGCAATCCGGGACAGGGGGGGACTAGCCACCGGAATGAGCAGTTCTTC
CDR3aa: CASSNPGQGGTSHRNEQFF

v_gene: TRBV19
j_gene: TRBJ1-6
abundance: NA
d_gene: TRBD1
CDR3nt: TGTGCCAGTAGCGGGGACAGGAGCTCTTTAAATTCACCCCTCCACTTT
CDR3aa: CASSGDRSSLNSPLHF

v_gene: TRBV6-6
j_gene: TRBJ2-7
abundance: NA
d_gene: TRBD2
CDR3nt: TGTGCCAGCAGTCCCGGGACTAGCGGGAGCACATCCTACGAGCAGTACTTC
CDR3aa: CASSPGTSGSTSYEQYF

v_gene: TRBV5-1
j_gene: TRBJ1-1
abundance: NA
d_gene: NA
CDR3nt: TGCGCCAGCAGCTTGTCGGGACTCCTGAACACTGAAGCTTTCTTT
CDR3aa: CASSLSGLLNTEAFF

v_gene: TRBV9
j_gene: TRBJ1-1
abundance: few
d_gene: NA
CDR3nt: TGTGCCACCGGACCGGGGGATGATACTGAAGCTTTCTTT
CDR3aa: CATGPGDDTEAFF

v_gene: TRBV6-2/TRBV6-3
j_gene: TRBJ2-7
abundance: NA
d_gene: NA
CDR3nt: TGTGCCAGCAGTCAGGGCGGCGGGGAGTGGGCCTACGAGCAGTACTTC
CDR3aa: CASSQGGGEWAYEQYF

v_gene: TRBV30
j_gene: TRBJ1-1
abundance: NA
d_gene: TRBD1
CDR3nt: TGTGCCTCCATACCCGGGACAGGGCCCACTGAAGCTTTCTTT
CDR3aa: CASIPGTGPTEAFF

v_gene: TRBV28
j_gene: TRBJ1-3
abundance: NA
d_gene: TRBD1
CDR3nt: TGTGCCAGCAGTTCGAACCCCGACAGGGGTTACACCATATATTTT
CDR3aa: CASSSNPDRGYTIYF

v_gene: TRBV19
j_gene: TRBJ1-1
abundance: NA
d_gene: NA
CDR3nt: TGTGCCAGTAGTATACAGGGGACGAACACTGAAGCTTTCTTT
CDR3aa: CASSIQGTNTEAFF

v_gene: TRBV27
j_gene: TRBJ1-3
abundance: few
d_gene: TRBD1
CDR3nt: TGTGCCAGCAGTTTAACGAGACAGGGGTTCGGAAACACCATATATTTT
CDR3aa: CASSLTRQGFGNTIYF

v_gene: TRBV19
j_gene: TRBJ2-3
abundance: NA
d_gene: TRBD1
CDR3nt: TGTGCCAGTAAGGAAGACAGGGTTGTCGCAGATACGCAGTATTTT
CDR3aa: CASKEDRVVADTQYF

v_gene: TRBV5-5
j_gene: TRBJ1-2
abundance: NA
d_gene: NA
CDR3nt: TGTGCCAGCAGCTTCAGTGATGGCTACACCTTC
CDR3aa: CASSFSDGYTF

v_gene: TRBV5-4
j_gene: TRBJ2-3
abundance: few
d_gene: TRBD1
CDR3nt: TGTGCCAGCAGCTTCGACAGGGGCCGGACAGATACGCAGTATTTT
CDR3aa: CASSFDRGRTDTQYF

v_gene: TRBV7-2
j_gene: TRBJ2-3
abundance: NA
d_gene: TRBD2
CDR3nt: TGTGCCAGCAGTCCTAGCGGGAGGGCCGTTGATACGCAGTATTTT
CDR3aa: CASSPSGRAVDTQYF